This T cell receptor (beta chain) stems from a study of T cell repertoires in cytomegalovirus infection. As for the study in general: A matching HLA type, together with CMV infection, was signaled by public TCR beta signatures.

Between the trimmed V and J ends, which lost 5 bases and 9 bases, there was a span of 16 bases. This CDR3 spans 13 amino acids. Comments on this clonotype: The antigen is not known.

TCRdb redid the calling of the reads with MiXCR, one entry per CDR3 protein. The table records around 120,000 distinct CDR3 sequences, under 30% of them present only once. Sequenced input: PBMCs, sequenced either directly or after in vitro stimulation (not recorded which). This TCR derives from a human donor in good health (CMV status not recorded). Some clones in this sample may be carry-over from other donors' samples. The chain uses TRBV12-3 or TRBV12-4 and TRBJ1-2; D not resolved. The CDR3: CASSRSTRHRYTF. The CDR3 nucleotides read TGTGCCAGCAGTCGCAGCACCCGACACCGCTACACCTTC.